This TCR beta chain appears in the sequencing data of a study of lymphopenia after photon versus proton radiotherapy (dated by TCRdb to the late 2010s). Regarding the study in general: The study compared the immunological effects of photon versus proton radiation therapy in patients with gastrointestinal tumors who developed high-grade lymphopenia. The cohort comprised 20 or so patients with gastrointestinal tumors who received either photon or proton therapy and then developed lymphopenia. The goal of the study was to describe how the two radiation modalities differ in their effects on the immune system. Beyond this particular receptor, the publication reports: The survival association was assessed only in patients who died, and better survival with proton therapy was presented by the authors as a possibility rather than a demonstrated result. After the lymphocyte count nadir, repertoires from photon-treated patients showed oligoclonal expansion, particularly of CD8+ Temra cells, and this expansion drove the decline in diversity. Relative stability during treatment was observed in proton-treated patients, whereas loss of naive T cells and TCR diversity and gain of effector/memory populations were observed in photon-treated patients. Across the cohort, among patients who died, a greater drop in TCR diversity after the nadir was inversely correlated with overall survival time.

As to this clone: The clone's antigen remains unknown. There are no base qualities to consult, and no much larger clone falls within one base.

Taken from cysteine to phenylalanine, the CDR3 has 14 residues. Just the 42-base CDR3 DNA is kept, in frame starting at base 1. V is cut by 3 bases and J by 6 bases, and the space between the germline ends is 9 bases. CDR1 is given as MNHEY and CDR2 as SVGAGI, both from the germline V gene. Library preparation used the immunoSEQ multiplex PCR assay. Alongside multiparametric flow cytometry, deep sequencing of rearranged TCR beta loci was used to profile the T cell repertoires. This immuneACCESS table, as held by TCRdb, lists in-frame sequences with V and J called but not all clones. Of the missing ones, under half trace to an unresolved V gene in checked studies; the others have no known cause. This sample lists more than 15,000 clones; about nine tenths were detected once. The ten most abundant clones make up 55% to 60% of the sample.

The starting material was peripheral blood, obtained from a patient treated with proton-based radiotherapy. The TCR comes from a woman aged 55-70 years with cholangiocarcinoma. Some clones in this sample may be carry-over from other donors' samples. Recombination joined TRBV6-5 with TRBJ1-6, with the D gene uncertain. Here the CDR3 is given as CASSYRDGNSPLHF. At the DNA level, the sequence is TGTGCCAGCAGTTATCGGGATGGTAATTCACCCCTCCACTTT.